This T cell receptor beta chain came from a study of T cells in Graves' hyperthyroidism and ophthalmopathy. Deletions cut 0 bases from V and 2 bases from J, with 7 bases between. The CDR3 consists of 14 residues. Germline CDR1 reads LGHDT; CDR2 reads YNNKEL (reference sequence). This clonotype was found many times. What was amplified from RNA transcripts were TCR beta CDR3 regions. Primed by the HTBI set, a first-round RT-PCR was run on the TCR CDR3. TCRdb independently ran MiXCR on the multiplex PCR reads; one entry per CDR3 protein. The sample consists of 300,000 to 450,000 distinct CDR3 sequences, roughly 25% of them appearing once. Newly diagnosed patients aged 18 to 65 had hyperthyroidism of under 2 months' duration. Using around 10 ml of fresh peripheral blood, PBMCs were prepared.

The V gene is TRBV3-1, the J gene TRBJ1-1; D uncertain. This TCR derives from a man aged 45-60 years with Graves' hyperthyroidism. Material: blood. The DNA for the CDR3 is TGTGCCAGCAGCCAAGAGGTCAGCAACACTGAAGCTTTCTTT. It codes for CASSQEVSNTEAFF.